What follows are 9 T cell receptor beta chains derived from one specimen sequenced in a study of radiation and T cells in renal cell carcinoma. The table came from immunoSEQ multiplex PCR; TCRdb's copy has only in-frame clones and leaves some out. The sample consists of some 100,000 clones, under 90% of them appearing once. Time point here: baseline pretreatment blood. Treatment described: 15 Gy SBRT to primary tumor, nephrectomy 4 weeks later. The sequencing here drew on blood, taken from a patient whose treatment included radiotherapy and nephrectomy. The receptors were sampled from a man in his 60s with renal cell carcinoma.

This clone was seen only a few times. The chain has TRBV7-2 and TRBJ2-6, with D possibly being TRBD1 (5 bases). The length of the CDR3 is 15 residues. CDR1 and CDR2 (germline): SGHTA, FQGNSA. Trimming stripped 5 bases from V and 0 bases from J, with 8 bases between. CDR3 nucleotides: TGTGCCAGCAGCCGCAGGGCCTCTGGGGCCAACGTCCTGACTTTC. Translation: CASSRRASGANVLTF.

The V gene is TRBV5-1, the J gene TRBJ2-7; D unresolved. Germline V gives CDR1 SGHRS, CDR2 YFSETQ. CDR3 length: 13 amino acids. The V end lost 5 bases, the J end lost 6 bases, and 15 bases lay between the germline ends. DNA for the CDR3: TGCGCCAGCAGGACCAAAGAAGGCTCCGAGCAGTACTTC. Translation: CASRTKEGSEQYF.

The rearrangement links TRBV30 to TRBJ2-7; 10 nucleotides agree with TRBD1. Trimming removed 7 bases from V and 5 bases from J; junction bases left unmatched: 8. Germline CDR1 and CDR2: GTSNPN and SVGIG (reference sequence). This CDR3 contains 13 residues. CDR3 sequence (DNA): TGTGCCTACTCCCGGGACAGGGGCCACGAGCAGTACTTC. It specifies CAYSRDRGHEQYF.

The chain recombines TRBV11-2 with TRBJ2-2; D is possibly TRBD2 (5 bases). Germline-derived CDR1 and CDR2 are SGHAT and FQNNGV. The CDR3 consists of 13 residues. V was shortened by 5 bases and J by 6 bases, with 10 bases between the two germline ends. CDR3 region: CASSLGSSGELFF. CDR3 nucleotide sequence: TGTGCCAGCAGCCTAGGGAGTTCCGGGGAGCTGTTTTTT.

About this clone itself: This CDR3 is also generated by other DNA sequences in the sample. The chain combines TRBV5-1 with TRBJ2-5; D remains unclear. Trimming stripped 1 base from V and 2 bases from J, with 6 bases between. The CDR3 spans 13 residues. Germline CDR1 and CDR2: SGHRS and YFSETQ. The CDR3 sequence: CASSLSGQETQYF. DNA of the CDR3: TGCGCCAGCAGCTTGTCTGGTCAAGAGACCCAGTACTTC.

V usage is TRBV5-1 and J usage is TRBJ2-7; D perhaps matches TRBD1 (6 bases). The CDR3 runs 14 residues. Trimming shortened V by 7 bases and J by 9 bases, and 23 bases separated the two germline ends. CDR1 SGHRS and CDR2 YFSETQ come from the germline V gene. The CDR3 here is CASGPAGAVGAQYF. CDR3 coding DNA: TGCGCCAGCGGACCAGCAGGGGCGGTGGGCGCGCAGTACTTC.

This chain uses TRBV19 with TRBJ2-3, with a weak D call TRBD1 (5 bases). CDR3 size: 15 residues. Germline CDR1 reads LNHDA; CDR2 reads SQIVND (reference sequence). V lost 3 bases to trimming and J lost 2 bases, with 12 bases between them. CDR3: CASSMLGQFTDTQYF. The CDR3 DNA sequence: TGTGCCAGTAGTATGTTGGGGCAGTTCACAGATACGCAGTATTTT.

CDR3 amino acids: CASSQESSGPPYF. The CDR3 region has the DNA TGTGCCAGCAGCCAGGAAAGTAGCGGACCACCGTACTTC. The chain recombines TRBV4-2 with TRBJ2-7; TRBD2 is a possible D gene (6 bases). This CDR3 comprises 13 residues. V lost 3 bases and J lost 12, with 18 bases in between. The germline CDR1 and CDR2 sequences are LGHNA and YNFKEQ.

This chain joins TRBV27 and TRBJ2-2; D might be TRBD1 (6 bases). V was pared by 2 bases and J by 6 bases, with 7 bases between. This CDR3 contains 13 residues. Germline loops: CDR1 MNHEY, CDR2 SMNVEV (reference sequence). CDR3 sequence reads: CASSLQGPGELFF. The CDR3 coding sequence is TGTGCCAGCAGTTTACAGGGGCCCGGGGAGCTGTTTTTT.